This is a list of T cell receptor beta chains from one sample in a study of cytomegalovirus exposure and HLA in healthy donors. Produced via immunoSEQ multiplex PCR; TCRdb's table is partial and in-frame only. The sample holds about 170,000 clones, about 76% seen once. Sequenced: PBMCs. These receptors all come from a female donor in good health and CMV-seronegative. Each CDR3 is given with its conserved first and last residue. A D gene is named only where the DNA matches it firmly. Clone size is shown for a subset of rows, as once, few, many or a class of expanded clone.

cdr3_aa	cdr3_nt	clone_size	v_call	j_call	d_call
CASSESGAGGTDTQYF	TGTGCCAGCAGTGAATCTGGGGCAGGGGGCACAGATACGCAGTATTTT	NA	TRBV2	TRBJ2-3	NA
CASSPPGGSSYEQYF	TGTGCCAGCAGCCCCCCCGGCGGGAGCTCCTACGAGCAGTACTTC	once	TRBV5-4	TRBJ2-7	TRBD2
CASSISPSHEQYF	TGTGCCAGTAGTATCAGTCCCTCCCACGAGCAGTACTTC	NA	TRBV19	TRBJ2-7	NA
CASSLGLAGGETQYF	TGCGCCAGCAGCTTGGGACTAGCGGGAGGGGAGACCCAGTACTTC	NA	TRBV5-1	TRBJ2-5	TRBD2
CASSEYGGNAEQFF	TGTGCCAGCAGTGAATATGGAGGTAACGCTGAGCAGTTCTTC	NA	TRBV6-1	TRBJ2-1	NA
CASSVTGRDTIYF	TGTGCCAGCAGCGTTACAGGGAGAGACACCATATATTTT	once	TRBV9	TRBJ1-3	NA
CASSEGLAGEFF	TGTGCCAGCAGTGAAGGACTAGCGGGGGAATTCTTC	NA	TRBV2	TRBJ2-1	TRBD2
CASSQVGGTVDGYTF	TGCGCCAGCAGCCAAGTCGGGGGGACGGTCGATGGCTACACCTTC	once	TRBV4-1	TRBJ1-2	NA
CASSPLLSYGYTF	TGTGCCAGTAGCCCGCTGCTCAGCTATGGCTACACCTTC	NA	TRBV19	TRBJ1-2	NA
CASSPRGEGYEQYF	TGTGCCAGCAGCCCCAGGGGAGAGGGCTACGAGCAGTACTTC	NA	TRBV5-5	TRBJ2-7	NA
CASSEGQNPYEQYF	TGTGCCAGCAGCGAGGGACAGAATCCTTACGAGCAGTACTTC	NA	TRBV9	TRBJ2-7	TRBD1
CASSVGPDYGYTF	TGTGCCAGCAGCGTGGGGCCGGACTATGGCTACACCTTC	NA	TRBV9	TRBJ1-2	NA
CASSIDKRGTSTDTQYF	TGTGCCAGTAGTATAGATAAGCGGGGGACTAGCACAGATACGCAGTATTTT	NA	TRBV19	TRBJ2-3	TRBD2
CASSRFMNTEAFF	TGTGCCAGCAGTCGGTTCATGAACACTGAAGCTTTCTTT	NA	TRBV2	TRBJ1-1	NA
CASSLAGGGAGEQYF	TGCGCCAGCAGCTTGGCCGGCGGGGGGGCCGGTGAGCAGTACTTC	NA	TRBV5-1	TRBJ2-7	TRBD2
CASLKEGVANNNEQFF	TGTGCCAGCCTTAAGGAAGGGGTGGCCAACAACAATGAGCAGTTCTTC	few	TRBV4-2	TRBJ2-1	NA
CASSQGAGVTDTQYF	TGTGCCAGCAGCCAAGGGGCGGGGGTCACAGATACGCAGTATTTT	few	TRBV6-1	TRBJ2-3	TRBD2
CASSPWDSGTDTQYF	TGTGCCAGCAGCCCTTGGGACAGCGGCACAGATACGCAGTATTTT	NA	TRBV11-2	TRBJ2-3	TRBD1
CASSWTAPEDGYTF	TGCGCCAGCAGCTGGACAGCACCCGAGGATGGCTACACCTTC	NA	TRBV5-1	TRBJ1-2	NA
CASTQQGGRATQYF	TGTGCCAGCACTCAACAAGGGGGTAGGGCGACCCAGTACTTC	once	TRBV5-4	TRBJ2-5	NA
CASSLGAGLNTEAFF	TGTGCCAGCAGCTTGGGAGCAGGGTTGAACACTGAAGCTTTCTTT	NA	TRBV5-4	TRBJ1-1	NA
CSVVDTAYEQYF	TGCAGCGTGGTGGACACAGCCTACGAGCAGTACTTC	NA	TRBV29-1	TRBJ2-7	NA
CASSPGIRENTEAFF	TGTGCCAGCTCACCAGGGATACGGGAGAACACTGAAGCTTTCTTT	few	TRBV18	TRBJ1-1	NA
CASTRGQGGTIYF	TGTGCCAGCACCAGGGGACAGGGAGGCACCATATATTTT	few	TRBV5-6	TRBJ1-3	TRBD1
CASSLDPGSTDTQYF	TGCGCCAGCAGCTTGGACCCAGGGAGCACAGATACGCAGTATTTT	NA	TRBV5-1	TRBJ2-3	NA
CASAREFEAFF	TGTGCCAGCGCTAGGGAGTTTGAAGCTTTCTTT	NA	TRBV18	TRBJ1-1	NA
CASSTASVQETQYF	TGTGCCAGCAGCACAGCTAGCGTACAAGAGACCCAGTACTTC	once	TRBV5-4	TRBJ2-5	NA
CASSSAQGDTQYF	TGTGCCAGCTCATCAGCACAGGGGGATACGCAGTATTTT	NA	TRBV18	TRBJ2-3	TRBD1
CASSALAGGPGTGELFF	TGTGCCAGCAGCGCACTAGCGGGAGGGCCGGGCACCGGGGAGCTGTTTTTT	once	TRBV9	TRBJ2-2	TRBD2
CASSGRDRANEQYF	TGTGCCAGCAGCGGACGGGACAGGGCGAACGAGCAGTACTTC	NA	TRBV5-4	TRBJ2-7	TRBD1
CASSDGNLDQPQHF	TGTGCCAGCAGTGATGGCAACCTCGATCAGCCCCAGCATTTT	NA	TRBV6-1	TRBJ1-5	NA
CASSLGDLGISYTF	TGTGCCAGCAGCTTGGGTGATCTAGGAATCAGCTACACCTTC	NA	TRBV5-6	TRBJ1-2	NA
CAWSQGPLNYGYTF	TGTGCCTGGAGTCAGGGGCCCCTTAACTATGGCTACACCTTC	NA	TRBV30	TRBJ1-2	NA
CASSQGGGNPGEQYF	TGTGCCAGCAGCCAAGGCGGCGGGAACCCCGGGGAGCAGTACTTC	NA	TRBV14	TRBJ2-7	NA
CATSSYLGGNQPQHF	TGTGCCACCAGCTCTTACCTAGGGGGCAATCAGCCCCAGCATTTT	medium-sized	TRBV15	TRBJ1-5	NA
CASSPSAWQGLHEQFF	TGTGCCAGTAGTCCGTCGGCGTGGCAGGGTTTGCATGAGCAGTTCTTC	NA	TRBV19	TRBJ2-1	NA
CASSLGAGANPYNEQFF	TGTGCCAGCAGCTTAGGGGCGGGAGCGAACCCCTACAATGAGCAGTTCTTC	NA	TRBV7-8	TRBJ2-1	TRBD2
CASSLLSLAGPRDTQYF	TGTGCCAGCAGTTTATTGTCCCTAGCGGGGCCCCGGGATACGCAGTATTTT	NA	TRBV27	TRBJ2-3	TRBD2
CASSIRQPRGYTF	TGTGCCAGTAGTATCCGACAGCCCCGAGGCTACACCTTC	NA	TRBV19	TRBJ1-2	NA
CASRGTSGTYEQYF	TGTGCCAGCAGAGGGACTAGCGGGACTTACGAGCAGTACTTC	NA	TRBV2	TRBJ2-7	TRBD2
CAISDGQITDTQYF	TGTGCCATCAGTGACGGACAGATTACAGATACGCAGTATTTT	NA	TRBV10-3	TRBJ2-3	NA
CASRLQGEGAYEQYF	TGTGCCAGCAGGCTCCAGGGGGAAGGCGCCTACGAGCAGTACTTC	NA	TRBV6-5	TRBJ2-7	TRBD1
CASSYGEYYGYTF	TGTGCCAGCAGTTACGGAGAATACTATGGCTACACCTTC	NA	TRBV6-5	TRBJ1-2	NA
CASSEGYSNQPQHF	TGTGCCAGCAGTGAAGGTTATAGCAATCAGCCCCAGCATTTT	NA	TRBV2	TRBJ1-5	NA
CASSPRGGKETQYF	TGTGCCAGCAGTCCTCGGGGGGGGAAAGAGACCCAGTACTTC	NA	TRBV7-2	TRBJ2-5	TRBD2
CAIATGTGDEKLFF	TGTGCCATCGCGACCGGGACAGGGGACGAAAAACTGTTTTTT	NA	TRBV30	TRBJ1-4	TRBD1